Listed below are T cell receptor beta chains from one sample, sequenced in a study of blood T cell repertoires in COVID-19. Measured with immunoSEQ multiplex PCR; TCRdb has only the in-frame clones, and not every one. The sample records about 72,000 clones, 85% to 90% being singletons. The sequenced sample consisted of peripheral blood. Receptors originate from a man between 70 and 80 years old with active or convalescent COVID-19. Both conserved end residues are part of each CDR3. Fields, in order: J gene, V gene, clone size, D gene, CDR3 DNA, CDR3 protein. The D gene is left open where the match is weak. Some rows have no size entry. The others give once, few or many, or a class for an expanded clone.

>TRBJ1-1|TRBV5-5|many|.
TGTGCCAGCGTCAGGGATCTGAACACTGAAGCTTTCTTT
CASVRDLNTEAFF
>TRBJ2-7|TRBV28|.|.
TGTGCCAGCAGTTTATCTTTATCCTACGAGCAGTACTTC
CASSLSLSYEQYF
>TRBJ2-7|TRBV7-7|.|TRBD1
TGTGCTAGCAGCTTAGCAGGGGGATTGAGCGAGCAGTACTTC
CASSLAGGLSEQYF
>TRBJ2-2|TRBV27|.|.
TGTGCCAGCAGTTTGGGGGACACCACCGGGGAGCTGTTTTTT
CASSLGDTTGELFF
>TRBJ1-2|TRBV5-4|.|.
TGTGCCAGCAGCATTACAGGGTCTTTTAGGGGCGGCTACACCTTC
CASSITGSFRGGYTF
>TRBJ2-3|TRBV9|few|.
TGTGCCAGCAGCGTGGGACATTACACAGATACGCAGTATTTT
CASSVGHYTDTQYF
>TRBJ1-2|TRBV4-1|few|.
TGCGCCAGCAGCCAGCAAACTCGGAGACCTAACTATGGCTACACCTTC
CASSQQTRRPNYGYTF
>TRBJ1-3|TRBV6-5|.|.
TGTGCCAGCAGCAGCAGGGGCATTGGAAACACCATATATTTT
CASSSRGIGNTIYF
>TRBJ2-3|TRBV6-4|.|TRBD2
TGTGCCAGCTCGAGACTAGCGGGAGGGCAGGATACGCAGTATTTT
CASSRLAGGQDTQYF
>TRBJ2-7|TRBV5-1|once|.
TGCGCCAGCAGCTTCCGGACTACCCGGGGCGAGCAGTACTTC
CASSFRTTRGEQYF
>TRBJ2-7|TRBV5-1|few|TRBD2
TGCGCCAGCAGCTTGGGGGCGGGAGGACTCTACGAGCAGTACTTC
CASSLGAGGLYEQYF
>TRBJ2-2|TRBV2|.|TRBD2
TGTGCCAGCAGTGAAGTCCGGACTAGCGGGAAGGACACCGGGGAGCTGTTTTTT
CASSEVRTSGKDTGELFF
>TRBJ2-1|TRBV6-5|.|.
TGTGCCAGCAGTTACCTCGGGAAAGGCTCCTACAATGAGCAGTTCTTC
CASSYLGKGSYNEQFF
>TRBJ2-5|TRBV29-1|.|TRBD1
TGCAGCGTCACCGGCCCCACGACAGGGCGACGGGAGACCCAGTACTTC
CSVTGPTTGRRETQYF
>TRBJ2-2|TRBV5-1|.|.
TGCGCCAGCAGCTTGAACCTACAGGGGAACACCGGGGAGCTGTTTTTT
CASSLNLQGNTGELFF
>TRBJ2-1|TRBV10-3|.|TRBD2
TGTGCCACCCGACTAGCGGACAATGAGCAGTTCTTC
CATRLADNEQFF
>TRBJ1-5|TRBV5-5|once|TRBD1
TGTGCCAGCAGCATCGACAGGGGGGTACGGCCCCAGCATTTT
CASSIDRGVRPQHF
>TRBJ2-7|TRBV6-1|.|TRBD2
TGTGCCAGCAGTGCGCCCAGACTAGCGGGAGGCGAGTCTTACGAGCAGTACTTC
CASSAPRLAGGESYEQYF
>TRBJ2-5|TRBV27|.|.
TGTGCCAGCAGTTACACCCGCCAAGAGACCCAGTACTTC
CASSYTRQETQYF
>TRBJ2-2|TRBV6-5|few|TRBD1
TGTGCCAGCAGTCCCTTAGACAGGGCCGGGGAGCTGTTTTTT
CASSPLDRAGELFF
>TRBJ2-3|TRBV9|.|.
TGTGCCAGCAGCGGAGGAATACTACAGCGGGCCCTCACAGATACGCAGTATTTT
CASSGGILQRALTDTQYF
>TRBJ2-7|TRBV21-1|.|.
TGTGCCAGCACCTCCAGGGAGGGACAGGGGGCCTACGAGCAGTACTTC
CASTSREGQGAYEQYF
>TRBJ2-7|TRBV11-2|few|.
TGTGCCAGCAGCTTCAGAGGTCTGCAGTACTTC
CASSFRGLQYF
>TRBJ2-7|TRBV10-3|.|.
TGTGCCATCAGTACTCTTGGAGCGACCTACGAGCAGTACTTC
CAISTLGATYEQYF
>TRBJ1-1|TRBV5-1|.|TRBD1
TGCGCCAGCAGCCCAGGACAGGAGAACACTGAAGCTTTCTTT
CASSPGQENTEAFF
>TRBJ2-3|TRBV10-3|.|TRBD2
TGTGCCATCAGTGGTGCCTCCATGGGACTAGCTATAGGAGATACGCAGTATTTT
CAISGASMGLAIGDTQYF
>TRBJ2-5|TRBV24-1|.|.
TGTGCCACCAGTGATTTTCGGATAGGGGAAGAGACCCAGTACTTC
CATSDFRIGEETQYF
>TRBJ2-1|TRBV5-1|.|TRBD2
TGCGCCAGCAGCTTGGGGCTAGCGGGTCAGAATGAGCAGTTCTTC
CASSLGLAGQNEQFF
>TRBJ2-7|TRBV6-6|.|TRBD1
TGTGCCAGCAGCCCGACAGGGGGCGACTACGAGCAGTACTTC
CASSPTGGDYEQYF
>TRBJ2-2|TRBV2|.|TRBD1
TGTGCCAGCAGGGTACAGGGACAGCTATCGAACACCGGGGAGCTGTTTTTT
CASRVQGQLSNTGELFF
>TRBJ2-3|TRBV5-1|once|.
TGCGCCAGCAGCGCGCCCCTCGGACTGAGCACAGATACGCAGTATTTT
CASSAPLGLSTDTQYF
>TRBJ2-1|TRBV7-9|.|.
TGTGCCAGCAGCTTAGTTTGGGCTAGCCTCGATGAGCAGTTCTTC
CASSLVWASLDEQFF
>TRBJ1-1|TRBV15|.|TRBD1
TGTGCCACCAGCAGGGGGGACAGGAACACTGAAGCTTTCTTT
CATSRGDRNTEAFF
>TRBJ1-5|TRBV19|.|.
TGTGCCAGTAGTAAAAGGCACAGGGATGTTTTAGGCAATCAGCCCCAGCATTTT
CASSKRHRDVLGNQPQHF
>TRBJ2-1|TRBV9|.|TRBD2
TGTGCCAGCAAGATGGGACTAGCGGTCGGTGAGCAGTTCTTC
CASKMGLAVGEQFF
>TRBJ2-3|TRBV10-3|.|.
TGTGCCACAGGTGCCGTCACCGATACGCAGTATTTT
CATGAVTDTQYF
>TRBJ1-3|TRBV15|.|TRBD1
TGTGCCACCAGCAGAGCAGGGGGCTCTGGAAACACCATATATTTT
CATSRAGGSGNTIYF
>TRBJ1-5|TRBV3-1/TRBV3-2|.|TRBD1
TGTGCCAGCAGCCAAGCGGGGACAGGGACCAATCAGCCCCAGCATTTT
CASSQAGTGTNQPQHF
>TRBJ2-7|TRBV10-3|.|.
TGTGCCATCAGTGATTTTGGTAGAGGCTACGAGCAGTACTTC
CAISDFGRGYEQYF
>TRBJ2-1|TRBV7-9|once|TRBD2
TGTGCCAGCAGGTTGACTAGCGGGAGTGGCCATGAGCAGTTCTTC
CASRLTSGSGHEQFF
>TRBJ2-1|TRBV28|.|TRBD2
TGTGCCAGCAGTTCCCGGACTAGCGGGAGGGGCGAGCAGTTCTTC
CASSSRTSGRGEQFF